This T cell receptor beta chain was identified in a study of T cells after posttransplantation cyclophosphamide. Study results and limitations: Recipient CMV seropositivity and CMV reactivation strongly tracked TRB clonality. Tissue-infiltrating T cells from skin or gut overlapped little with blood T cells.

Germline CDR1 and CDR2: SGHRS and YFSETQ. Trimming shortened V by 1 base and J by 6 bases, and 20 bases separated the two germline ends. The CDR3 loop spans 16 amino acids. This clone was counted many times. Its antigen is undetermined. Peripheral blood was collected from the related graft donor on the marrow donation day. Sequenced by immunoSEQ multiplex PCR; TCRdb stores in-frame clones only, minus some. There are 25,000 to 30,000 clones in the sample, none observed a single time. This TCR was sampled from a woman aged 55 to 70 in good health, CMV-negative, and a related stem cell transplant donor. Sample: PBMCs. The chain joins TRBV5-1 to TRBJ2-7, with a possible D match to TRBD2 (6 bases). The CDR3 is CASSLTPGLGGIEQYF. The CDR3 bases are TGCGCCAGCAGCTTGACCCCGGGACTCGGGGGTATCGAGCAGTACTTC.